The 30 T cell receptor beta chains listed next were all sequenced from one sample in a study of metastatic and nonmetastatic thyroid tumors. TCRdb re-analyzed the PCR reads using MiXCR. The profile shows 11,000 or so clones, approximately 29% of them singletons. Patients had received no treatment of any kind before thyroid surgery. The sequenced sample consisted of tumor tissue. These receptor sequences come from a female donor with papillary thyroid cancer or a benign thyroid nodule (not recorded which). Some clones in this sample may be carry-over from other donors' samples.

This clone has only a few counts. This chain joins TRBV24-1 and TRBJ1-1; D gene unclear. V lost 5 bases, J lost 6 bases, and 9 bases lay in between. The CDR3 is 12 amino acids. Germline V gene lookup returns CDR1 KGHDR and CDR2 SFDVKD. CDR3 region: CATSGDSPEAFF. The CDR3 DNA is TGTGCCACCAGTGGGGATTCCCCTGAAGCTTTCTTT.

This clone turned up a few times. The chain links TRBV27 to TRBJ2-6, with D uncertain. This CDR3 has 14 amino acids. Between the trimmed V and J ends, which lost 2 bases and 0 bases, there was a span of 2 bases. Per the germline V gene, CDR1 is MNHEY and CDR2 is SMNVEV (reference sequence). Here the CDR3 DNA reads TGTGCCAGCAGTTTAAGCTCTGGGGCCAACGTCCTGACTTTC. Translating it yields CASSLSSGANVLTF.

This chain uses TRBV3-1 with TRBJ2-3; D uncertain. The CDR3 consists of 12 residues. Trimming shortened V by 5 bases and J by 0 bases, and 3 bases separated the two germline ends. From germline, CDR1 is LGHDT and CDR2 YNNKEL (reference sequence). For the CDR3, the DNA is TGTGCCAGCAGCTACAGCACAGATACGCAGTATTTT. Its translation is CASSYSTDTQYF.

On this clone: Lacking the conserved final phenylalanine or tryptophan, this CDR3 likely reflects a read error. V is TRBV5-1 and J is TRBJ2-7, with TRBD1 matching over 9 bases. Germline V gene sequence: CDR1 SGHRS, CDR2 YFSETQ. Trimming removed 5 bases from V and 5 bases from J; junction bases left unmatched: 8. The CDR3 is made up of 14 amino acids. The CDR3 region is CASSPGQGFNEQYL. CDR3 nucleotides: TGCGCCAGCAGTCCGGGACAGGGTTTCAACGAGCAGTACCTC.

The V and J genes are TRBV20-1 and TRBJ2-7; maybe TRBD2 (6 bases). Trimming removed 5 bases at V and 2 bases at J, with 22 bases between. Germline CDR1 and CDR2: DFQATT and SNEGSKA (reference sequence). This CDR3 region has 16 residues. The CDR3 here is CSARTSWRARTYEQYF. The CDR3 DNA sequence: TGCAGTGCTCGCACTAGCTGGAGGGCCCGGACCTACGAGCAGTACTTC.

This clone was counted ten times or more. One base away lies a much larger clone, so this may be a sequencing read error. This sequence joins TRBV15 and TRBJ2-5; either TRBD1 or TRBD2 may supply D (5 bases each). The CDR3 length is 15 residues. Germline loops: CDR1 LNHNV, CDR2 YYDKDF (reference sequence). CDR3 protein: CVTSRVLRDDETQYF. Written as DNA, the CDR3 is TGTGTCACCAGCAGAGTTCTCCGGGACGATGAGACCCAGTACTTC.

This clone was observed at least ten times. In the same sample, other DNA sequences code for this CDR3. V gene TRBV5-1 combines with J gene TRBJ2-3; 7 bases agree with TRBD2. In germline, CDR1 is SGHRS, CDR2 YFSETQ. CDR3 size: 14 residues. V shed 10 bases, J shed 0 bases, and the junction held 8 bases outside the gene matches. The CDR3 region has the DNA TGCGCCTTTTTTCGGGAGGCCAGCACAGATACGCAGTATTTT. It yields the protein CAFFREASTDTQYF.

In its sample, this clone was seen a few times. V usage is TRBV12-3 or TRBV12-4 and J usage is TRBJ2-7; unclear D gene. This CDR3 is built from 15 residues. V was cut by 5 bases and J by 7 bases, with 21 bases left in between. CDR3 sequence reads: CASSLRFKESGEQYF. The CDR3, as DNA: TGTGCCAGCAGTCTCCGGTTTAAAGAGTCCGGAGAGCAGTACTTC.

J is TRBJ2-7 and V is TRBV7-8, with 10 positions matching TRBD1. The CDR3 has 17 amino acids. Per the germline V gene, CDR1 is SGHVS and CDR2 is FQNEAQ. With 1 base clipped from V and 0 bases from J, the junction kept 6 bases outside the gene matches. CDR3 sequence (DNA): TGTGCCAGCAGCTTAGACCCCGGGACAGGGGCCTCCTACGAGCAGTACTTC. Its translation: CASSLDPGTGASYEQYF.

As concerns this clone: At one end, the junction sequence differs from germline, possibly due to a read error. The CDR3 DNA reads TGTACCACCAGCAGAGTTTACAGGGACGATGAAAAGCTGTTTTTT. Its protein product is CTTSRVYRDDEKLFF. The chain combines TRBV15 with TRBJ1-4; tentative D call: TRBD1 (6 bases). The CDR3 covers 15 residues. In germline, CDR1 is LNHNV, CDR2 YYDKDF (reference sequence).

By share of the sample, this clone is medium-sized. The chain is built from TRBV4-3 and TRBJ2-2, with a possible D match to TRBD1 (8 bases). The CDR3 totals 14 residues. Germline V CDR1 and CDR2: LGHNA, YSLEER. With 2 bases removed from V and 7 bases from J, the gap between germline ends came to 11 bases. The CDR3 here is CASSQNRGGGELFF. For the CDR3, the DNA is TGCGCCAGCAGCCAAAACAGGGGGGGCGGGGAGCTGTTTTTT.

The V and J genes are TRBV20-1 and TRBJ2-3; 11 bases match TRBD2. Unmatched junction bases numbered 10, after V lost 7 bases and J lost 1 base. Per germline, CDR1 DFQATT and CDR2 SNEGSKA (reference sequence). This CDR3 is 16 amino acids long. The DNA of the CDR3 is TGCAGTGGAAAACTAGCGGGAGCGGGCGGCACAGATACGCAGTATTTT. It translates to CSGKLAGAGGTDTQYF.

In this sample, this clone turned up once. One base away lies a much larger clone, so this may be a sequencing read error. The rearrangement uses TRBV5-6 and TRBJ2-3; a possible D gene is TRBD2 (5 bases). V dropped 4 bases and J dropped 5 bases, with 20 bases sitting between them. Per the germline V gene, CDR1 is SGHDT and CDR2 is YYEEEE. The CDR3 length is 16 residues. The CDR3 DNA follows: TGTGCCAGCAGCGGAGAGCGGTTCCGCACCCGAGATACGCAGTATTTT. Its translation: CASSGERFRTRDTQYF.

CDR3 DNA sequence: TGTGCCAGCAGTCAGTCCTACGAGCAGTACTTC. It codes for CASSQSYEQYF. The chain has TRBV2 and TRBJ2-7, with D unclear. V was clipped by 5 bases and J by 1 base, with 3 bases between them. From germline, CDR1 is SNHLY and CDR2 FYNNEI. The CDR3 spans 11 residues.

The chain recombines TRBV11-2 with TRBJ1-2; D is unresolved. Trimming stripped 5 bases from V and 4 bases from J, with 11 bases between. Per the germline V gene, CDR1 is SGHAT and CDR2 is FQNNGV. The CDR3 totals 13 residues. The CDR3 DNA follows: TGTGCCAGCAGCCCGAGGCCCCCCTATGGCTACACCTTC. Its translation: CASSPRPPYGYTF.

The chain couples TRBV11-2 to TRBJ1-1; D call uncertain. Germline-derived CDR1 and CDR2 are SGHAT and FQNNGV. The CDR3 covers 14 residues. V was trimmed by 1 base and J by 1 base, leaving 7 bases between them. CDR3 residues: CASSLGGWNTEAFF. The CDR3 DNA reads TGTGCCAGCAGCTTAGGGGGTTGGAACACTGAAGCTTTCTTT. The full variable domain, in which reference TRBV11-2 and TRBJ1-1 provide the parts outside the CDR3, is EAGVAQSPRYKIIEKRQSVAFWCNPISGHATLYWYQQILGQGPKLLIQFQNNGVVDDSQLPKDRFSAERLKGVDSTLKIQPAKLEDSAVYLCASSLGGWNTEAFFGQGTRLTVV.

The chain employs TRBV2 and TRBJ2-2; perhaps TRBD1 as D (6 bases). The CDR3 consists of 19 residues. Germline V lookup: CDR1 SNHLY, CDR2 FYNNEI. The V end was cut by 7 bases, the J end by 0 bases, with 24 bases between. The CDR3 DNA reads as TGTGCCAGCAAGGAAGGCAGGGGTATTCCTACTACGAACACCGGGGAGCTGTTTTTT. Protein: CASKEGRGIPTTNTGELFF.

In this sample, this clone is medium-sized. V usage is TRBV30 and J usage is TRBJ2-7, with D possibly matching TRBD1 (5 bases). V shed 4 bases and J shed 6 bases, with 10 bases lying between them. Looked up from germline, CDR1 is GTSNPN and CDR2 is SVGIG (reference sequence). This CDR3 is built from 11 residues. CDR3 in DNA: TGTGCCTGGATGTCCAGGGCCGAGCAGTACTTC. Its translation is CAWMSRAEQYF.

This clone occurred a few times. A much larger clone differs from this one at a single base, so this may be a read error. CDR3 sequence reads: CASSRDRASSYTF. CDR3 in DNA: TGTGCCAGCAGCCGGGACAGGGCCAGTAGCTACACCTTC. The chain joins TRBV5-4 to TRBJ1-2; 9 bases fit TRBD1. J gave up 9 bases and V 4 bases, and 7 bases lay outside the gene matches. CDR3 length: 13 residues. In germline, CDR1 is SGHNT, CDR2 YYREEE (reference sequence). Looking up the rest from reference TRBV5-4 and TRBJ1-2 gives the full variable domain: ETGVTQSPTHLIKTRGQQVTLRCSSQSGHNTVSWYQQALGQGPQFIFQYYREEENGRGNFPPRFSGLQFPNYSSELNVNALELDDSALYLCASSRDRASSYTFGSGTRLTVV.

The V call is TRBV4-2, the J call TRBJ1-2; 8 bases line up with TRBD1. V was clipped by 2 bases and J by 5 bases; unmatched bases: 4. The germline gives CDR1 LGHNA, CDR2 YNFKEQ. The CDR3 loop spans 14 amino acids. The CDR3 coding sequence is TGTGCCAGCAGCCAAATGGGACAGGCTTATGGCTACACCTTC. Translated: CASSQMGQAYGYTF.

The gene calls are TRBV11-1 and TRBJ2-7; weak D call: TRBD2 (5 bases). V dropped 1 base and J dropped 3 bases, with 19 bases sitting between them. The CDR3 loop spans 17 amino acids. Germline V lookup: CDR1 SGHAT, CDR2 FQDESV (reference sequence). The chain's CDR3 is CASSLGGPLSGYYEQYF. The CDR3 DNA follows: TGTGCCAGCAGCTTAGGAGGGCCGCTATCGGGATACTACGAGCAGTACTTC. Filled out from reference TRBV11-1 and TRBJ2-7, the complete variable domain reads EAEVAQSPRYKITEKSQAVAFWCDPISGHATLYWYRQILGQGPELLVQFQDESVVDDSQLPKDRFSAERLKGVDSTLKIQPAELGDSAMYLCASSLGGPLSGYYEQYFGPGTRLTVT.

This clone is medium-sized. V and J are TRBV12-3 or TRBV12-4 and TRBJ2-3; 8 positions agree with TRBD2. The CDR3 has 20 residues. J gave up 1 base and V 1 base, and 16 bases lay outside the gene matches. CDR3 DNA: TGTGCCAGCAGTTTAGGGGTCGGGGCGGGAGGCATCTCTCGCACAGATACGCAGTATTTT. Encoded protein: CASSLGVGAGGISRTDTQYF.

The V gene is TRBV20-1, the J gene TRBJ1-1; possible D gene TRBD1, 6 bases. The length of the CDR3 is 13 residues. Germline loops: CDR1 DFQATT, CDR2 SNEGSKA (reference sequence). The ends were cut back, 7 bases at V and 5 bases at J, with 17 bases in the middle. The CDR3 DNA reads as TGCAGTGTCGGGCTTACAGGGAGTACTGAAGCTTTCTTT. As protein: CSVGLTGSTEAFF.

By share of the sample, this clone is large. The chain joins TRBV11-2 to TRBJ2-7, with 7 bases identical to TRBD1. With V trimmed by 5 bases and J by 3 bases, 4 bases remained unmatched. CDR1 and CDR2 (germline): SGHAT, FQNNGV. The length of the CDR3 is 13 residues. CDR3 sequence: CASSNRGIYEQYF. The CDR3 DNA sequence: TGTGCCAGCAGCAACAGGGGAATCTACGAGCAGTACTTC.

A few counts support this clone. A junction boundary mismatches the germline segment, possibly from a read error. This chain uses TRBV6-1 with TRBJ1-1, with 9 bases matching TRBD1. The germline V gene has CDR1 MNHNS and CDR2 SASEGT. This CDR3 has 15 amino acids. The CDR3 sequence is CASRQTTGGDTEALF. The CDR3 DNA reads TGTGCCAGCAGGCAGACGACAGGGGGGGACACTGAAGCTTTATTT.

This clone has more than one count but fewer than ten. Germline is not matched at one junction end, which may reflect a read error. The gene calls are TRBV2 and TRBJ1-2, with D perhaps matching TRBD1 (6 bases). There are 13 residues in the CDR3. Germline V gene sequence: CDR1 SNHLY, CDR2 FYNNEI. The CDR3 region has the DNA TGTTCCAGCACTTCACAGGGCGGCTATGGCTACACCTTC. Translating gives CSSTSQGGYGYTF.

In regard to this clone: Just one base apart from a much larger clone, this may be a read error. The chain links TRBV20-1 to TRBJ2-1, with 9 bases fitting TRBD2. The CDR3 runs 12 residues. CDR1 and CDR2 (germline): DFQATT, SNEGSKA (reference sequence). The CDR3 protein is CSARGLAGEKFF. In DNA, the CDR3 is TGCAGTGCTAGGGGACTAGCCGGTGAGAAGTTCTTC.

This clone was found many times. The rearrangement joins TRBV2 to TRBJ1-5; D call uncertain. This CDR3 has 13 residues. Germline V gene data show CDR1 as SNHLY and CDR2 as FYNNEI. V dropped 4 bases and J dropped 2 bases, with 6 bases sitting between them. The CDR3 protein is CASSASRNQPQHF. CDR3 DNA sequence: TGTGCCAGCAGTGCCAGCCGCAATCAGCCCCAGCATTTT.

This clone has just one count. The germline gene is not matched at one end of the junction; a read error may be the cause. CDR3 sequence reads: CASSLERSVYGYTF. The CDR3 nucleotides read TGTGCCAGCAGCTTAGAGAGGAGCGTCTATGGATACACCTTC. The chain carries TRBV7-8 and TRBJ1-2; D remains unclear. The CDR3 is 14 residues long. The germline CDR1 and CDR2 sequences are SGHVS and FQNEAQ. The variable domain in full, with the rest retrieved from reference TRBV7-8 and TRBJ1-2, is GAGVSQSPRYKVAKRGQDVALRCDPISGHVSLFWYQQALGQGPEFLTYFQNEAQLDKSGLPSDRFFAERPEGSVSTLKIQRTQQEDSAVYLCASSLERSVYGYTFGSGTRLTVV.

This clone was seen a few times. The chain has TRBV20-1 and TRBJ1-1, with 10 positions matching TRBD1. There are 16 residues in the CDR3. The germline gives CDR1 DFQATT, CDR2 SNEGSKA (reference sequence). V was clipped by 0 bases and J by 4 bases; unmatched bases: 8. The CDR3 nucleotides are TGCAGTGCTAGAGATCCGGACAGGGGGTTGGGCACTGAAGCTTTCTTT. It encodes CSARDPDRGLGTEAFF.